The rows below give T cell receptor beta chains drawn from one sample of a study of blood T cell repertoires in COVID-19. Assay: immunoSEQ multiplex PCR; the TCRdb copy retains only in-frame clones and omits some. The sample comprises fewer than 250,000 clones, about 83% of which are singletons, and 4.8% rests with the top ten. The sequenced sample was PBMCs or T cells enriched from blood (not recorded which). The receptors here all came from a woman aged 45-60 years who had been exposed to COVID-19. Each CDR3 is given with its conserved first and last residue. The order of the fields is CDR3 DNA, CDR3 protein, J gene, V gene, clone size, D gene. D genes are given only for firm matches. Size tells how often a clone was seen (once, few, many) or the class of an expanded clone, and some rows leave it out.

TGTGCCAGCAGCCCGCCAACAGGGAATCGGAATCAGCCCCAGCATTTT	CASSPPTGNRNQPQHF	TRBJ1-5	TRBV21-1	-	-
TGCGCCAGCAGCCAAGAGGACAGGGGGACCTATGGCTACACCTTC	CASSQEDRGTYGYTF	TRBJ1-2	TRBV4-3	-	TRBD1
TGTGCCAGCAGCCCTTTTGGGCAGGGCGGTTTCTTAGGAGAGACCCAGTACTTC	CASSPFGQGGFLGETQYF	TRBJ2-5	TRBV7-9	-	-
TGTGCCAGCAGCTTAGGCGCTACTAGCGGCACAGATACGCAGTATTTT	CASSLGATSGTDTQYF	TRBJ2-3	TRBV7-6	-	TRBD2
TGTGCCAGCAGCTTCGGCAGGGGAAACACCATATATTTT	CASSFGRGNTIYF	TRBJ1-3	TRBV7-8	-	-
TGTGCCAGCGGAGGGCTCGCGAACACTGAAGCTTTCTTT	CASGGLANTEAFF	TRBJ1-1	TRBV9	-	-
TGTGCCAGCAGCCCCCGGACAGGCCGAAACGTAGCGAACACCGGGGAGCTGTTTTTT	CASSPRTGRNVANTGELFF	TRBJ2-2	TRBV5-6	once	TRBD1
TGTGCCACCAGCATTGGACAGGGGGCTCCCTATGGCTACACCTTC	CATSIGQGAPYGYTF	TRBJ1-2	TRBV15	once	TRBD1
TGTGCCAGCAGCCAAGAGAAAGGGCTAGCAATGACGCAGTATTTT	CASSQEKGLAMTQYF	TRBJ2-3	TRBV4-2	-	-
TGTGCCAGTAGCACTTCTATAGGACAGATGAACACTGAAGCTTTCTTT	CASSTSIGQMNTEAFF	TRBJ1-1	TRBV19	-	-
TGTGCCAGCAGCGTGATGAAAAACTCTCCCACAGATACGCAGTATTTT	CASSVMKNSPTDTQYF	TRBJ2-3	TRBV9	-	-
TGTGCCAGCAGTGGCCCGCTGACTAGCGGGGGGCCCAACTCCTACAATGAGCAGTTCTTC	CASSGPLTSGGPNSYNEQFF	TRBJ2-1	TRBV2	once	TRBD2
TGCAAAGTGTCAGGGAGGAGGACTGAAGCTTTCTTT	CKVSGRRTEAFF	TRBJ1-1	TRBV29-1	-	-
TGTGCCAGCAGCCCTCTGACCTCTAGAGGGGGGGTATATAGGACCGGGGAGCTGTTTTTT	CASSPLTSRGGVYRTGELFF	TRBJ2-2	TRBV7-3	-	-
TGTGCCAGTAGTCTCACAGGGTCCACTGAAGCTTTCTTT	CASSLTGSTEAFF	TRBJ1-1	TRBV19	once	-
TGTGCCAGCCTATGGGGGGACAGGACATTCAATGAGCAGTTCTTC	CASLWGDRTFNEQFF	TRBJ2-1	TRBV5-6	-	TRBD1
TGTGCCACCAGCACACCCATTGCCCCAGGGAATTTTCAGCCCCAGCATTTT	CATSTPIAPGNFQPQHF	TRBJ1-5	TRBV15	-	-
TGTGCCAGTAAAGTTTCCGGACAGAACTATGGCTACACCTTC	CASKVSGQNYGYTF	TRBJ1-2	TRBV19	few	-
TGTGCCAGCGTCGGGTCGGATCAGGGAACTGAAGCTTTCTTT	CASVGSDQGTEAFF	TRBJ1-1	TRBV6-5	once	-
TGCGCCAGCAGCCAAGATCGGTCCCAGGGGCGCGATCGCACTCTCAATCAGCCCCAGCATTTT	CASSQDRSQGRDRTLNQPQHF	TRBJ1-5	TRBV4-1	few	-
TGTGCCAGCAGTGAAAGGAGGGGAGGTCAGCCCCAGCATTTT	CASSERRGGQPQHF	TRBJ1-5	TRBV6-1	-	-
TGTGCCAGCAGCCGAACAGGCCTACTCCCCTCCTACGAGCAGTACTTC	CASSRTGLLPSYEQYF	TRBJ2-7	TRBV7-9	-	-
TGCGCCAGCAGCTTACAGGGGGACAATGAAAAACTGTTTTTT	CASSLQGDNEKLFF	TRBJ1-4	TRBV5-1	-	TRBD1
TGTGCCAGCAGCGACAAAGTGACAGGCGAAGCTTTCTTT	CASSDKVTGEAFF	TRBJ1-1	TRBV11-1	-	-
TGTGCCACCAGCAGAGTGTCCCTCGGCAGACTAGACTATGGCTACACCTTC	CATSRVSLGRLDYGYTF	TRBJ1-2	TRBV15	-	-
TGTGCCAGCAGCTTGGGGCAGGGTGGCGGGGAGCTGTTTTTT	CASSLGQGGGELFF	TRBJ2-2	TRBV5-6	-	-
TGCGCCAGCAGCACGACTGCGGGGGGGAATGAGCAGTTCTTC	CASSTTAGGNEQFF	TRBJ2-1	TRBV5-1	-	TRBD2
TGCAGCGTTACGGGACACTCGAGCTCCTACAATGAGCAGTTCTTC	CSVTGHSSSYNEQFF	TRBJ2-1	TRBV29-1	-	-
TGTGCCAGCAGCTTAGGAGGTACCTTCTACGAGCAGTACTTC	CASSLGGTFYEQYF	TRBJ2-7	TRBV7-9	-	-
TGCAGCGTACATCAAGACAGGAACACTGAAGCTTTCTTT	CSVHQDRNTEAFF	TRBJ1-1	TRBV29-1	-	-
TGTGCCAGCAGCTTAGCCCAACCGGCCCAGTACTTC	CASSLAQPAQYF	TRBJ2-5	TRBV11-2	-	-
TGTGCCAGCAGAGCTACAGGGTTAAGAGATTCACCCCTCCACTTT	CASRATGLRDSPLHF	TRBJ1-6	TRBV6-5	-	-
TGCAGCGTCAGGGAAGGGGGCACTGAAAAACTGTTTTTT	CSVREGGTEKLFF	TRBJ1-4	TRBV29-1	-	TRBD1
TGTGCCAGTAGTATAGATCTCTTTTCCGACAGGGAAAGGAAGCAGTACTTC	CASSIDLFSDRERKQYF	TRBJ2-7	TRBV19	-	TRBD1
TGTGCCAGTTCCTTCCGCTCGGGACAGGGAAGAGGCTACACCTTC	CASSFRSGQGRGYTF	TRBJ1-2	TRBV28	-	TRBD1
TGCGCCAGCAGCTTGGGTTTAGCGCTCTCCTACGAGCAGTACTTC	CASSLGLALSYEQYF	TRBJ2-7	TRBV5-1	once	-
TGTGCCAGCAGTTACTCGGCAGATTCCCCCTATGGCTACACCTTC	CASSYSADSPYGYTF	TRBJ1-2	TRBV6-5	-	-
TGTGCCAGTAGTTTTACAGGGGGCGATGGCTACACCTTC	CASSFTGGDGYTF	TRBJ1-2	TRBV19	-	TRBD1
TGTGCCAGCAGCTTAGCGTCGACAGGGGACTATGGCTACACCTTC	CASSLASTGDYGYTF	TRBJ1-2	TRBV7-8	-	TRBD1